This record concerns one TCR beta chain sequence. In the PCR, 60 Vbeta and 13 Jbeta primers were used. Sequencing used immunoSEQ multiplex PCR; TCRdb keeps in-frame clones, though not all of them. The table shows roughly 110,000 clones, with over 55% occurring only once. V lost 4 bases, J lost 7 bases, and 6 bases stayed unmatched. Germline CDR1 is KGHSY and CDR2 is FQNENV. This CDR3 has 14 residues. The sample belongs to a study of cytomegalovirus exposure and HLA in healthy donors. The TCR was taken from a man between 18 and 29 years old in good health and CMV-seropositive. The genes are TRBV16 and TRBJ1-4; 7 positions agree with TRBD1. Input material: PBMCs. This chain's CDR3 is CASSPRQGLEKLFF. CDR3 in DNA: TGTGCCAGCAGCCCCAGACAGGGCCTTGAAAAACTGTTTTTT.